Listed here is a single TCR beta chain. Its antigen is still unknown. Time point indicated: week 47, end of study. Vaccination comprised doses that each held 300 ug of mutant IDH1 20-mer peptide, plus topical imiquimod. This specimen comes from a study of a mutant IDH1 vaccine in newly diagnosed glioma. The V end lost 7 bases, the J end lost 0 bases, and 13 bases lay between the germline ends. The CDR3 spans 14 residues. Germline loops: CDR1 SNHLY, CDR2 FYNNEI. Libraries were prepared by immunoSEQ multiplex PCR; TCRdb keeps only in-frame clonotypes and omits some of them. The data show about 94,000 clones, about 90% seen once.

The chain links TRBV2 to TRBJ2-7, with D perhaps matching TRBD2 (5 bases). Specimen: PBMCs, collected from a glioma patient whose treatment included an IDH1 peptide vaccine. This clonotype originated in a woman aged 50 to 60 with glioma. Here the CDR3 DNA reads TGTGCCAGCATGGGCTACACTAGCTCCTACGAGCAGTACTTC. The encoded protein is CASMGYTSSYEQYF.